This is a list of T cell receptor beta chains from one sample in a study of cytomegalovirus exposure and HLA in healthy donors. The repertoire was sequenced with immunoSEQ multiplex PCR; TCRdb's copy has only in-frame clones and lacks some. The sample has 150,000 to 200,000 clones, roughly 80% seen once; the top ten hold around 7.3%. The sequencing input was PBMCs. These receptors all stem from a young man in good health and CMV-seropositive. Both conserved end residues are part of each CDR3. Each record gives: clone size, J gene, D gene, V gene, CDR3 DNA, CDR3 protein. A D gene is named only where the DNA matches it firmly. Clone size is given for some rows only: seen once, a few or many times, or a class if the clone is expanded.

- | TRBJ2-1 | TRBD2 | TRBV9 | TGTGCCAGCAGCAGTCCCCGGGGGGGAGGATACAATGAGCAGTTCTTC | CASSSPRGGGYNEQFF
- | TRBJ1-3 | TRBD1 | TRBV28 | TGTGCCAGCAGTTTAAGGGACAGTGGAAACACCATATATTTT | CASSLRDSGNTIYF
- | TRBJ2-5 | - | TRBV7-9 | TGTGCCAGCAGCTTCCCTCAGTACAGGTTGGAGACCCAGTACTTC | CASSFPQYRLETQYF
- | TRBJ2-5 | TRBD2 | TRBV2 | TGTGCCAGCAGTTCGACTAGCGGGGAAGAGACCCAGTACTTC | CASSSTSGEETQYF
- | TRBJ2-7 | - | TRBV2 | TGTGCCAGCAGGGCCGGGACACGCAGCTACGAGCAGTACTTC | CASRAGTRSYEQYF
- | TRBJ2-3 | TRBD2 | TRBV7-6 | TGTGCCAGCAGCTCGCGACTAGCGGGAGTGGATACGCAGTATTTT | CASSSRLAGVDTQYF
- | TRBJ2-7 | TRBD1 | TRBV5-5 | TGTGCCAGCAGCTTGTCAGGGGGCTACGAGCAGTACTTC | CASSLSGGYEQYF
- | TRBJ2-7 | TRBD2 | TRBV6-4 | TGTGCCAGCAGAGGGACTAGCGGGAGTTCCTACGAGCAGTACTTC | CASRGTSGSSYEQYF
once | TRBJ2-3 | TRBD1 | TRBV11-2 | TGTGCCAGCGAAAAACAGGGGAGAACAGATACGCAGTATTTT | CASEKQGRTDTQYF
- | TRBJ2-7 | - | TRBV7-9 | TGTGCCAGCAGCTTAGGGAGAAACGAGCAGTACTTC | CASSLGRNEQYF
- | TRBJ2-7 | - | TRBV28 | TGTGCCAGCAGTTTCGGTCGAGGGACCTACGAGCAGTACTTC | CASSFGRGTYEQYF
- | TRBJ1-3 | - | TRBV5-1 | TGCGCCAGCAGCTTGGACAACTCTGGAAACACCATATATTTT | CASSLDNSGNTIYF
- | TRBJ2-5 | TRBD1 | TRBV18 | TGTGCCAGCTCACCGGGGACAGGCACGAGGGAGACCCAGTACTTC | CASSPGTGTRETQYF
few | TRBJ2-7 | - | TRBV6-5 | TGTGCCAGCAGTCCTATCCCGGGACACTCGGAGCAGTACTTC | CASSPIPGHSEQYF
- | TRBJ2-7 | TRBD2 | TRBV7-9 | TGTGCCAGCAGCACGACTAGCGGAGCCTCCTACGAGCAGTACTTC | CASSTTSGASYEQYF
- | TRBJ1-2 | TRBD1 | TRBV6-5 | TGTGCCAGCAGTACGGGACAGGGTAATGGCTACACCTTC | CASSTGQGNGYTF
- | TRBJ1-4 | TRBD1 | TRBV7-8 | TGTGCCAGCAGCTTCCGGGACAGGGGCGAAGAACTGTTTTTT | CASSFRDRGEELFF
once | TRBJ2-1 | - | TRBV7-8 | TGTGCCAGCAGCCCCAGACTAGGCGGTGAGCAGTTCTTC | CASSPRLGGEQFF
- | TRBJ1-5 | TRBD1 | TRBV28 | TGTGCCAGCAGTTTCGTGGCAGGGGGAGGTCAGCCCCAGCATTTT | CASSFVAGGGQPQHF
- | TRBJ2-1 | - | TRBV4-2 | TGTGCCAGCAGCCAAGATATAGCCACAACGGGTGGTCATGAGCAGTTCTTC | CASSQDIATTGGHEQFF
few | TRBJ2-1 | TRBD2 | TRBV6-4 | TGTGCCAGCAGTGAACTAGCGGGGCAACCTTCCAATGAGCAGTTCTTC | CASSELAGQPSNEQFF
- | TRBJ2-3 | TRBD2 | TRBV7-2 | TGTGCCAGCAGCCCGGGCGCTAGCGGGGGGCCGGGCACAGATACGCAGTATTTT | CASSPGASGGPGTDTQYF
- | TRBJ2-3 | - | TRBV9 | TGTGCCAGCAGCGCACAATTAGCGGCGATGACAGATACGCAGTATTTT | CASSAQLAAMTDTQYF
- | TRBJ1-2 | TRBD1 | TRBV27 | TGTGCCAGCAGTTTACAGGGGGCACTTGGCTACACCTTC | CASSLQGALGYTF
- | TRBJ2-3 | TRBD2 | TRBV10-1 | TGCGCCAGCAGTGATCGGGAAGCCACTAGCGGGAGAGGGTTGGATACGCAGTATTTT | CASSDREATSGRGLDTQYF
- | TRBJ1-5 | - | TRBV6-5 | TGTGCCAGCAGTTACGGGGGGGGGAGCAATCAGCCCCAGCATTTT | CASSYGGGSNQPQHF
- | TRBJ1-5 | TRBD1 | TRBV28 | TGTGCCAGCAGCCTTGGACAGGGGGTTCAGCCCCAGCATTTT | CASSLGQGVQPQHF
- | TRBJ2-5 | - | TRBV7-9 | TGTGCCAGCAGCTTAGTTCTACTGATTCCCCAAGAGACCCAGTACTTC | CASSLVLLIPQETQYF
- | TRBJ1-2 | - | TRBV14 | TGTGCCAGCGCTACAGGGATTGGTAACTATGGCTACACCTTC | CASATGIGNYGYTF
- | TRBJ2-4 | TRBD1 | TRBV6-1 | TGTGCCAGCAGCCCCGGGACAGGGGGAGACATTCAGTACTTC | CASSPGTGGDIQYF
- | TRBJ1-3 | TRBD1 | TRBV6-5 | TGTGCCAGCAGTCCAACAGGGGTTTCTGGAAACACCATATATTTT | CASSPTGVSGNTIYF
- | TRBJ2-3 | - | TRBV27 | TGTGCCAGCAGTTTAGGGACAACCTTTGTGGATACGCAGTATTTT | CASSLGTTFVDTQYF
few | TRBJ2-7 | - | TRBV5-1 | TGCGCCAGCAGCTTGGGTGGGAGCTGGTACGAGCAGTACTTC | CASSLGGSWYEQYF
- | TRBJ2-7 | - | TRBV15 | TGTGCCACCAGCAGAGGAAGAGGGAAGAACTACGAGCAGTACTTC | CATSRGRGKNYEQYF
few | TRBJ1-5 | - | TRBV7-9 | TGTGCCAGCAGCTCAACCGGCCGGTTCGACAGCGCCCAGCATTTT | CASSSTGRFDSAQHF
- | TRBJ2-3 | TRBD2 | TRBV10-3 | TGTGCCACAACTCGGGGGGCAGATACGCAGTATTTT | CATTRGADTQYF
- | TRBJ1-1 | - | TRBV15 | TGTGCCACCGGCCGGGGGGGCGTAGGGACTGAAGCTTTCTTT | CATGRGGVGTEAFF
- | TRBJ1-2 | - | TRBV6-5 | TGTGCCAGCAGTGCCCGTCAGACGCGGGACTATGGCTACACCTTC | CASSARQTRDYGYTF
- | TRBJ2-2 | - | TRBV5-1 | TGCGCCAGCAGACAGGGTGGCGGAGACACCGGGGAGCTGTTTTTT | CASRQGGGDTGELFF
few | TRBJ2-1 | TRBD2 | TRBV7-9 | TGTTCCAGCAGCTTAGCAGCGGGTAGCGGGGGATACAATGAGCAGTTCTTC | CSSSLAAGSGGYNEQFF
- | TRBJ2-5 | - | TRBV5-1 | TGCGCCAGCAGCTTGGGAATAGCATTAGAGACCCAGTACTTC | CASSLGIALETQYF
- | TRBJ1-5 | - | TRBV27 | TGTGCCAGCAGTTTACGGGGGGCCAATCAGCCCCAGCATTTT | CASSLRGANQPQHF
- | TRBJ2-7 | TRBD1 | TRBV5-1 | TGCGCCAGCAGCTTGGCACAGGGGGCTGAGGAGCAGTACTTC | CASSLAQGAEEQYF
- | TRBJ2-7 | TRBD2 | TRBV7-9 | TGTGCCAGCAGCTTAGTTGTCGGGGCTAGCGGGGGATGGGAAGAGCAGTACTTC | CASSLVVGASGGWEEQYF
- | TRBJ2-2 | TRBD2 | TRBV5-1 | TGCGCCAGCAGCTTGCGAGCCGGGGGGACCGGGGAGCTGTTTTTT | CASSLRAGGTGELFF
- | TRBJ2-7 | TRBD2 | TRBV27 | TGTGCCAGCAGTCCGGGACTAGCGGGCTACGAGCAGTACTTC | CASSPGLAGYEQYF
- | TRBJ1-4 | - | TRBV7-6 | TGTGCCAGCAGCCTCACTTTCGGGGAAAAACTGTTTTTT | CASSLTFGEKLFF
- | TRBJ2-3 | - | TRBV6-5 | TGTGCCAGCAGTCACTACCAGAGCACAGATACGCAGTATTTT | CASSHYQSTDTQYF
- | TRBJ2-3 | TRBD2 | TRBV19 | TGTGCCAGTATGTCCCGACGGGAGGGGACAGATACGCAGTATTTT | CASMSRREGTDTQYF
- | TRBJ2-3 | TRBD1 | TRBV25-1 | TGTGCCAGCAGTGAGCTACAGGGGATCACAGATACGCAGTATTTT | CASSELQGITDTQYF
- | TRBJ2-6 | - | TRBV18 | TGTGCCAGCTCATCGACAGTTGAAGGGGGGGCCAACGTCCTGACTTTC | CASSSTVEGGANVLTF